The 11 T cell receptor beta chains below all came from one sample that was sequenced in a study of blood T cell repertoires in COVID-19. Assay: immunoSEQ multiplex PCR; the TCRdb copy retains only in-frame clones and omits some. The profile shows 250,000 to 300,000 clones, about nine tenths of them singletons. The source material was PBMCs or T cells enriched from blood (not recorded which). The receptor source for this set is a woman aged 40 to 50 who had recovered from COVID-19.

J is TRBJ2-5 and V is TRBV18, with 9 nucleotides matching TRBD1. CDR1 KGHSH and CDR2 LQKENI come from the germline V gene. This CDR3 has 15 amino acids. Trimming at V came to 5 bases and at J to 5 bases, leaving 9 bases not matched to a gene. As DNA, the CDR3 is TGTGCCAGCTCATACGGGACAGGGACAGCGGAGACCCAGTACTTC. It translates to CASSYGTGTAETQYF.

The chain recombines TRBV5-5 with TRBJ1-1; no firm D call. The CDR3 loop spans 15 amino acids. Germline-derived CDR1 and CDR2 are SGHKS and YYEKEE (reference sequence). V was clipped by 1 base and J by 5 bases, with 15 bases between them. The CDR3 nucleotides read TGTGCCAGCAGCTTGCGGCCTCCCGGAGGAACTGAAGCTTTCTTT. It codes for CASSLRPPGGTEAFF.

The V call is TRBV2, the J call TRBJ1-5; D unresolved. The CDR3 is 15 residues long. With 6 bases removed from V and 2 bases from J, the gap between germline ends came to 14 bases. CDR1 is SNHLY, CDR2 FYNNEI, per germline. Here the CDR3 reads CASRGKISGNQPQHF. The CDR3 DNA is TGTGCCAGCAGGGGAAAGATTAGCGGCAATCAGCCCCAGCATTTT.

The rearrangement links TRBV5-4 to TRBJ1-1; tentative D call: TRBD1 (5 bases). Germline V CDR1 and CDR2: SGHNT, YYREEE (reference sequence). V was clipped by 4 bases and J by 1 base, with 11 bases between them. The CDR3 extends over 14 amino acids. The CDR3: CASSPDSRNTEAFF. The CDR3 region has the DNA TGTGCCAGCAGCCCCGACAGCCGGAACACTGAAGCTTTCTTT.

The chain recombines TRBV7-8 with TRBJ1-3; possibly TRBD1 for D (5 bases). The CDR3 is made up of 16 amino acids. V dropped 5 bases and J dropped 4 bases, with 18 bases sitting between them. The germline V gene encodes CDR1 SGHVS and CDR2 FQNEAQ. The CDR3 coding sequence is TGTGCCAGCAGCGTGCCTGGGGGGGGAAGGGGAAACACCATATATTTT. Its translation is CASSVPGGGRGNTIYF.

The chain recombines TRBV29-1 with TRBJ1-1; D is undetermined. The CDR3 contains 15 residues. The V end was cut by 4 bases, the J end by 0 bases, with 15 bases between. CDR1 is SQVTM, CDR2 ANQGSEA, per germline. CDR3 DNA: TGCAGCGTTGTTTCGGGAAAGGCCATGAACACTGAAGCTTTCTTT. Its translation: CSVVSGKAMNTEAFF. Based on the CDR3 plus reference TRBV29-1 and TRBJ1-1, the full variable domain is SAVISQKPSRDICQRGTSLTIQCQVDSQVTMMFWYRQQPGQSLTLIATANQGSEATYESGFVIDKFPISRPNLTFSTLTVSNMSPEDSSIYLCSVVSGKAMNTEAFFGQGTRLTVV.

The V call is TRBV7-9, the J call TRBJ1-1; tentatively, D is TRBD1 (5 bases). The CDR3 runs 15 residues. The germline CDR1 and CDR2 sequences are SEHNR and FQNEAQ (reference sequence). Trimming stripped 5 bases from V and 1 base from J, with 14 bases between. The CDR3 DNA sequence: TGTGCCAGCAGCCGATGGGAGGGGCCGAACACTGAAGCTTTCTTT. Protein: CASSRWEGPNTEAFF.

This clone has a single count. The chain has TRBV6-5 and TRBJ2-1, with 8 bases identical to TRBD2. J was trimmed by 4 bases and V by 11 bases; bases with no gene match: 10. The germline CDR1 and CDR2 sequences are MNHEY and SVGAGI. The CDR3 consists of 14 residues. CDR3 DNA sequence: TGTGCCCATTCGGGGACTAGGACATACAATGAGCAGTTCTTC. It codes for CAHSGTRTYNEQFF.

The chain is built from TRBV3-1 (or the pseudogene TRBV3-2) and TRBJ1-6, with TRBD1 identical over 7 bases. There are 17 residues in the CDR3. Per germline, CDR1 LGHDT and CDR2 YNNKEL (reference sequence). The junction had 8 bases not matched to a gene; V was cut back by 0 bases and J by 6 bases. The CDR3 sequence: CASSQDYRGQFNSPLHF. In nucleotides, the CDR3 is TGTGCCAGCAGCCAAGATTATAGGGGACAGTTTAATTCACCCCTCCACTTT.

The rearrangement links TRBV29-1 to TRBJ1-2; 10 bases line up with TRBD1. This CDR3 spans 16 amino acids. Germline V CDR1 and CDR2: SQVTM, ANQGSEA. The V segment lost 0 bases and the J segment 3 bases; nucleotides outside the gene matches: 7. The CDR3 DNA sequence: TGCAGCGTTGAAGAGGGGAGGGACAGGGGTTACTATGGCTACACCTTC. This sequence encodes CSVEEGRDRGYYGYTF.

The table lists this clone with a count of one. The rearrangement links TRBV7-3 to TRBJ2-2; the D gene is possibly TRBD2 (5 bases). Trimming shortened V by 5 bases and J by 0 bases, and 13 bases separated the two germline ends. Per the germline V gene, CDR1 is SGHTA and CDR2 is FQGTGA. CDR3 length: 16 amino acids. The CDR3 DNA reads TGTGCCAGCAGCCCCGGACTCCGAGCGAACACCGGGGAGCTGTTTTTT. It specifies CASSPGLRANTGELFF.